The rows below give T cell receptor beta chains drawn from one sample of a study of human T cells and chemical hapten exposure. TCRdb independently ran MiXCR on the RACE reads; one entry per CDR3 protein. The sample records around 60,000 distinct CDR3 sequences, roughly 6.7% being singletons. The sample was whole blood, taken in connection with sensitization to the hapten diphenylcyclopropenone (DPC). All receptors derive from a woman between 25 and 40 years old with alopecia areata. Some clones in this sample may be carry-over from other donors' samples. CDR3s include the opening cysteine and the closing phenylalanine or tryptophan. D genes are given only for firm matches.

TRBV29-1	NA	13	CSVERGSSYEQYF
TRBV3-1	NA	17	CASSFRQFQYPNYGYTF
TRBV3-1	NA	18	CASSQALLRESNTGELFF
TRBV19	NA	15	CASSLGARGNTEAFF
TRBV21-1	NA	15	CASSKDVRLGPPLHF
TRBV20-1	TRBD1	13	CSAVPGQGYGYTF
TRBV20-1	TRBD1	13	CSAQVRQGREAFF
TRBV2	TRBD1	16	CASSEPGTGRSYGYTF
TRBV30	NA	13	CAWSHTMGYGYTF
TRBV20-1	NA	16	CSATRPVGGPYETQYF
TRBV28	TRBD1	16	CASTRPLGGQDNEQFF
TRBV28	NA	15	CASSLPGSIAYEQYF
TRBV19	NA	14	CASSISDRNTEAFF
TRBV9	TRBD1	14	CASSVGQGFNEQYF
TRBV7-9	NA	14	CASSLQTINTEAFF
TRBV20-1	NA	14	CSAPVGTGPEKLFF
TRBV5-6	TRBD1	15	CASSLGTGVTDTQYF
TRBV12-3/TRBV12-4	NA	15	CASSPGRSSYNEQFF
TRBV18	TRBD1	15	CASSNHRGSEGEQYF
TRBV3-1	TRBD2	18	CASSQEVWPLAGGDTQYF
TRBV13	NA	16	CASSFVPSFTGTEAFF
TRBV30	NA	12	CAWSLNTDTQYF
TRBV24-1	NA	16	CATRGGRGVNTGELFF
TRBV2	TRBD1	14	CASRRADRAYEQYF
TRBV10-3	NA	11	CAIGYEERAFF
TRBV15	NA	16	CATSRGFQGLSYEQYF
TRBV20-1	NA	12	CSASARGHGYTF
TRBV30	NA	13	CAWRSTGGEKLFF
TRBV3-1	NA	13	CASSPARPDTQYF
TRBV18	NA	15	CASSPSSSGANVLTF
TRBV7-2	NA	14	CASSLWGDQETQYF
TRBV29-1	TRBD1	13	CSAGQGTSYEQYF
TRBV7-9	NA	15	CASSPGGTGTYEQYF
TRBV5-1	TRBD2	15	CASSSKAGGRETQYF
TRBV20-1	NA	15	CSAREASNSGNTIYF
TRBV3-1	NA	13	CASSQGQLPEAFF
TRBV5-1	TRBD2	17	CASSFGTSGGNTGELFF
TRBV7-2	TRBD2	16	CASSPQGLAEQETQYF
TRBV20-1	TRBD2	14	CSARLAGGAETQYF
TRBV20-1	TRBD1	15	CSATVRDSSSYEQYF
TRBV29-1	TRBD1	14	CSVEVRGIYNEQFF
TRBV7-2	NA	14	CASSKQTLSYGYTF
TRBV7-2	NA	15	CASSLFDSSNQPQHF
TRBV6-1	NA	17	CASSEAGGLEGNQPQHF
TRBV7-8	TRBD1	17	CASSPKRPGQGYTEAFF
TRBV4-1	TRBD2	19	CASSQGPRGGIGNTGELFF
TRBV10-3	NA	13	CAISVSLEETQYF